The 11 T cell receptor beta chains listed next were all sequenced from one sample in a study of cytomegalovirus exposure and HLA in healthy donors. The PCR was carried out with 60 Vbeta primers and 13 Jbeta primers. The table came from immunoSEQ multiplex PCR; TCRdb's copy has only in-frame clones and leaves some out. Altogether under 250,000 clones are present, about 78% being singletons, with the ten largest covering less than 4.5%. The sequencing sample was made of PBMCs. The receptor set was obtained from a male donor in good health and CMV-seronegative.

The chain combines TRBV10-3 with TRBJ2-7; TRBD1 matches 8 bases. CDR1 and CDR2 (germline): ENHRY, SYGVKD. CDR3 length: 13 residues. V was clipped by 7 bases and J by 5 bases; unmatched bases: 7. The CDR3 is CAINLGTGDEQYF. CDR3 coding DNA: TGTGCCATCAATCTCGGGACAGGAGACGAGCAGTACTTC.

This sequence joins TRBV7-3 and TRBJ1-3; D unclear. Trimming took 3 bases from V and 2 from J, leaving 5 bases between them. Germline V gives CDR1 SGHTA, CDR2 FQGTGA. The length of the CDR3 is 13 residues. The CDR3 DNA sequence: TGTGCCAGCAGCTTCTCTACTGGAAACACCATATATTTT. Its protein product is CASSFSTGNTIYF.

This sequence joins TRBV6-1 and TRBJ1-1; D is unclear. This CDR3 comprises 14 residues. Trimming shortened V by 4 bases and J by 4 bases, and 13 bases separated the two germline ends. CDR1 and CDR2 (germline): MNHNS, SASEGT. In nucleotides, the CDR3 is TGTGCCAGCAGTGTCGAGGGAGGCATCACTGAAGCTTTCTTT. It yields the protein CASSVEGGITEAFF.

In nucleotides, the CDR3 is TGTGCCAGCAGTGAAGGCCTAACGGGAGGGTTAAATGAGCAGTTCTTC. Translation gives CASSEGLTGGLNEQFF. The rearrangement joins TRBV2 to TRBJ2-1, with TRBD2 matching over 8 bases. The trim removed 1 base at V and 7 bases at J, leaving 9 bases unmatched. This CDR3 spans 16 amino acids. Germline V gene sequence: CDR1 SNHLY, CDR2 FYNNEI.

The V call is TRBV6-1, the J call TRBJ1-5; 8 nucleotides match TRBD1. Germline loops: CDR1 MNHNS, CDR2 SASEGT. V shed 6 bases, J shed 4 bases, and the junction held 2 bases outside the gene matches. The CDR3 covers 13 residues. The CDR3 DNA sequence: TGTGCCAGCAGAAACAGGGGGAATCAGCCCCAGCATTTT. Translated: CASRNRGNQPQHF.

The rearrangement uses TRBV18 and TRBJ2-2; 11 bases align to TRBD1. With 3 bases clipped from V and 6 bases from J, the junction kept 3 bases outside the gene matches. CDR3 length: 15 residues. Per germline, CDR1 KGHSH and CDR2 LQKENI. The chain's CDR3 is CASSPLGQGAGELFF. DNA of the CDR3: TGTGCCAGCTCACCGCTGGGACAGGGGGCCGGGGAGCTGTTTTTT.

The V call is TRBV16, the J call TRBJ2-5; TRBD2 agrees at 15 bases. The germline CDR1 and CDR2 sequences are KGHSY and FQNENV. Trimming at V came to 4 bases and at J to 1 base, leaving 4 bases not matched to a gene. The CDR3 is 17 residues long. CDR3 sequence reads: CASSRGLAGGPQETQYF. CDR3 coding DNA: TGTGCCAGCAGCCGTGGACTAGCGGGAGGGCCCCAAGAGACCCAGTACTTC.

The chain combines TRBV6-5 with TRBJ1-2; TRBD1 is a possible D gene (5 bases). Deletions cut 7 bases from V and 9 bases from J, with 18 bases between. Per the germline V gene, CDR1 is MNHEY and CDR2 is SVGAGI. This CDR3 has 13 residues. Here the CDR3 reads CASTSWGLLSYTF. CDR3 DNA: TGTGCCAGCACGAGCTGGGGCCTCCTCAGCTACACCTTC.

The CDR3 coding sequence is TGTGCCAGCAGCGTAGGGTCGGTGTCCCCCTACGAGCAGTACTTC. Amino acid sequence: CASSVGSVSPYEQYF. The chain is built from TRBV9 and TRBJ2-7; no clear D. Germline CDR1 and CDR2: SGDLS and YYNGEE. Trimming took 0 bases from V and 2 from J, leaving 12 bases between them. There are 15 residues in the CDR3.

The chain employs TRBV7-3 and TRBJ2-7, with a weak D call TRBD2 (5 bases). This CDR3 has 15 residues. Between the trimmed V and J ends, which lost 5 bases and 7 bases, there was a span of 21 bases. CDR1 is SGHTA and CDR2 is FQGTGA in the germline V gene. The CDR3 nucleotides are TGTGCCAGCAGCCCCAAGGCGGAAAGAGGGTTTGAGCAGTACTTC. Residues: CASSPKAERGFEQYF.

V and J are TRBV4-1 and TRBJ1-4; no definite D call. Trimming removed 8 bases at V and 10 bases at J, with 14 bases between. This CDR3 spans 12 amino acids. CDR1 and CDR2 (germline): MGHRA, YSYEKL. Here the CDR3 reads CASRFEGGKLFF. CDR3 DNA sequence: TGCGCCAGCCGCTTTGAGGGAGGAAAACTGTTTTTT.